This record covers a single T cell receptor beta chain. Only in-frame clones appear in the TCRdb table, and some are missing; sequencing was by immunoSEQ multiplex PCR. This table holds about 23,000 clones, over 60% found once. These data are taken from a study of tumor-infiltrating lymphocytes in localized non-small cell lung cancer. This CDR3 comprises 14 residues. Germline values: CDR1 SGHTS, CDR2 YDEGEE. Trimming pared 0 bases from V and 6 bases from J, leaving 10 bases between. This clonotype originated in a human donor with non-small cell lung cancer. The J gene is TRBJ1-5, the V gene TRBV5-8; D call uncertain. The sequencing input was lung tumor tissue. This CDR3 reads CASSLDGVTQPQHF. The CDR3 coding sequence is TGTGCCAGCAGCTTGGATGGGGTGACTCAGCCCCAGCATTTT.